This T cell receptor (beta chain) is from a study of blood T cells in healthy people across ages. The study, taken as a whole, reports: Unknown donor CMV status possibly confounded expanded clonotype changes. Naive CD4+ cells and diversity were both higher in long-lived donors than in aged donors.

CDR3 length: 13 amino acids. V lost 8 bases and J 7 bases, leaving 17 bases between the germline ends. Germline V gives CDR1 KGHDR, CDR2 SFDVKD. This clonotype was found a few times. The antigen remains unidentified. RNA extraction gave at least 5 micrograms of total RNA per sample. A J-beta primer mix and a sample-barcoded 5' primer were used in a second PCR of about 7 to 12 cycles. TCRdb fed the 5' RACE reads into MiXCR, producing one record per CDR3 protein. The sample contains 650,000 to 1,000,000 distinct CDR3 sequences, roughly 40% of which appear only once. Sequencing used blood. The chain carries TRBV24-1 and TRBJ2-7, with D perhaps matching TRBD1 (6 bases). The clonotype was recovered from a man aged 18 to 29 in good health. The CDR3 DNA reads as TGTGCCACCATGGGGACAACTTACAATGAGCAGTACTTC. Encoded protein: CATMGTTYNEQYF.